This passage covers 20 T cell receptor beta chains from one sample sequenced in a study of T cells in Graves' hyperthyroidism and ophthalmopathy. RNA transcripts served as the template for amplifying TCR beta CDR3 regions. The HTBI primer set served for first-round RT-PCR of the TCR CDR3. TCRdb reprocessed the multiplex PCR reads via MiXCR and lists one record per CDR3 protein. The profile shows 300,000 to 450,000 distinct CDR3 sequences, about 18% of them singletons. The sequencing input was blood. The receptors were gathered from a man aged 18 to 30 with Graves' ophthalmopathy.

The chain has TRBV7-9 and TRBJ2-5; perhaps D is TRBD1 or TRBD2 (5 bases each). The germline gives CDR1 SEHNR, CDR2 FQNEAQ (reference sequence). The CDR3 has 13 residues. V was shortened by 5 bases and J by 5 bases, with 12 bases between the two germline ends. This chain's CDR3 is CASSPRREETQYF. In nucleotides, the CDR3 is TGTGCCAGCAGCCCCCGCAGGGAGGAGACCCAGTACTTC. Full variable domain (outside the CDR3, taken from reference TRBV7-9 and TRBJ2-5): DTGVSQNPRHKITKRGQNVTFRCDPISEHNRLYWYRQTLGQGPEFLTYFQNEAQLEKSRLLSDRFSAERPKGSFSTLEIQRTEQGDSAMYLCASSPRREETQYFGPGTRLLVL.

This clonotype was seen a handful of times. The V and J genes are TRBV24-1 and TRBJ2-3; D gene ambiguous. The V gene lost 4 bases and the J gene lost 6 bases, with 7 bases spanning the gap. The germline gives CDR1 KGHDR, CDR2 SFDVKD. This CDR3 has 12 amino acids. The CDR3 DNA is TGTGCCACCAGTGACTCCCCGGATACGCAGTATTTT. Residues: CATSDSPDTQYF.

The gene calls are TRBV10-3 and TRBJ1-6; perhaps TRBD1 as D (5 bases). V dropped 6 bases and J dropped 3 bases, with 9 bases sitting between them. Germline V gene lookup returns CDR1 ENHRY and CDR2 SYGVKD. The CDR3 is made up of 14 amino acids. The CDR3 reads CAIRPGVYNSPLHF. In DNA, the CDR3 is TGTGCCATCAGACCGGGGGTCTATAATTCACCCCTCCACTTT.

The CDR3 sequence: CASSGAGLAGRETQYF. CDR3 in DNA: TGTGCCAGCAGTGGGGCAGGACTAGCGGGAAGAGAGACCCAGTACTTC. The rearrangement links TRBV6-4 to TRBJ2-5; 12 positions match TRBD2. CDR3 length: 16 amino acids. The V gene's germline CDR1 is MRHNA and CDR2 SNTAGT. After removal of 4 bases from V and 4 bases from J, the junction contained 7 bases not matched to a gene.

This clonotype was seen at least ten times. The rearrangement uses TRBV7-2 and TRBJ1-5, with D possibly TRBD1 on 6 matching bases. Trimming left V 0 bases short and J 5 bases short, with 11 bases between. CDR3 length equals 15 residues. Germline V gene data show CDR1 as SGHTA and CDR2 as FQGNSA. The CDR3 region is CASSLAIDRYQPQHF. The CDR3 DNA sequence: TGTGCCAGCAGCTTAGCCATCGACAGGTATCAGCCCCAGCATTTT.

In this sample, this clonotype turned up a few times. The V and J genes are TRBV19 and TRBJ2-7, with 7 positions matching TRBD2. Trimming took 6 bases from V and 0 from J; bases not matched to a gene: 5. This CDR3 is built from 14 residues. Germline CDR1 and CDR2: LNHDA and SQIVND (reference sequence). The CDR3 reads CASSSSGDSYEQYF. CDR3 nucleotide sequence: TGTGCCAGTAGCTCAAGCGGGGACTCCTACGAGCAGTACTTC.

A few counts support this clonotype. This chain joins TRBV11-2 and TRBJ2-2; 13 nucleotides align to TRBD2. The CDR3 sequence is 16 residues long. CDR1 is SGHAT, CDR2 FQNNGV, per germline. Trimming at V came to 4 bases and at J to 6 bases, leaving 5 bases not matched to a gene. The CDR3 loop is CASSWTSGGSSGELFF. The CDR3 DNA sequence: TGTGCCAGCAGCTGGACTAGCGGGGGCTCATCCGGGGAGCTGTTTTTT.

The table lists this clonotype with many counts. The genes are TRBV2 and TRBJ1-3; tentatively, D is TRBD1 (6 bases). CDR1 and CDR2 (germline): SNHLY, FYNNEI. Trimming removed 1 base from V and 2 bases from J, with 9 bases in between. The CDR3 has 15 residues. CDR3 residues: CASSEGGPAGNTIYF. CDR3 nucleotide sequence: TGTGCCAGCAGTGAAGGGGGGCCTGCTGGAAACACCATATATTTT.

The chain is built from TRBV18 and TRBJ2-1; 7 bases are a match to TRBD1. This CDR3 has 15 amino acids. V trimming: 0 bases; J trimming: 7 bases; junction bases outside the gene matches: 6. Germline loops: CDR1 KGHSH, CDR2 LQKENI. The CDR3 DNA reads TGTGCCAGCTCACCACCCAAGGGACAGTGGAATGAGCAGTTCTTC. Amino acid sequence: CASSPPKGQWNEQFF.

In this sample, this clonotype turned up many times. The rearrangement uses TRBV6-6 and TRBJ1-1; D unclear. Germline V gives CDR1 MNHNY, CDR2 SVGAGI (reference sequence). V was clipped by 3 bases and J by 0 bases, with 8 bases between them. The CDR3 sequence is 14 residues long. The CDR3 bases are TGTGCCAGCAGTTATGGGCAGGTGAACACTGAAGCTTTCTTT. It specifies CASSYGQVNTEAFF.

On this clonotype: This may stem from a read error, because a much larger clone lies one nucleotide away. The chain links TRBV7-6 to TRBJ2-7; TRBD2 matches at 12 bases. CDR3 length: 16 residues. Germline loops: CDR1 SGHVS, CDR2 FNYEAQ. The CDR3 sequence: CASSPRTSGTFYEQCF. The CDR3 DNA reads as TGTGCCAGCAGCCCGCGGACTAGCGGGACTTTCTACGAGCAGTGCTTC. Combining the CDR3 with reference TRBV7-6 and TRBJ2-7 gives the whole variable domain GAGVSQSPRYKVTKRGQDVALRCDPISGHVSLYWYRQALGQGPEFLTYFNYEAQQDKSGLPNDRFSAERPEGSISTLTIQRTEQRDSAMYRCASSPRTSGTFYEQCFGPGTRLTVT.

The rearrangement uses TRBV19 and TRBJ1-1; D gene unclear. Germline CDR1 and CDR2: LNHDA and SQIVND (reference sequence). V dropped 8 bases and J dropped 0 bases, with 16 bases sitting between them. The CDR3 consists of 15 residues. CDR3 region: CASLPGPFMNTEAFF. As DNA, the CDR3 is TGTGCCAGTCTCCCCGGGCCGTTTATGAACACTGAAGCTTTCTTT.

At least ten counts were recorded for this clonotype. The chain couples TRBV6-1 to TRBJ1-5; TRBD1 might be the D (6 bases). Trimming cost V 6 bases and J 5 bases, with 11 bases left between them. The germline V gene encodes CDR1 MNHNS and CDR2 SASEGT. This CDR3 is built from 13 residues. The DNA of the CDR3 is TGTGCCAGCAGCCGGGGGCTCTATCAGCCCCAGCATTTT. Encoded protein: CASSRGLYQPQHF.

V gene TRBV7-8 combines with J gene TRBJ2-3, with 12 nucleotides matching TRBD2. This CDR3 contains 16 residues. The germline V gene encodes CDR1 SGHVS and CDR2 FQNEAQ. Losses at the gene ends were 4 bases for V and 6 bases for J; bases not matched to a gene: 8. For the CDR3, the DNA is TGTGCCAGCAGCTCTCTGGCTAGCGGGGGGGCCGATACGCAGTATTTT. Its protein is CASSSLASGGADTQYF.

Ten or more counts support this clonotype. This chain uses TRBV27 with TRBJ2-3; TRBD1 is a possible D gene (6 bases). V lost 5 bases to trimming and J lost 0 bases, with 27 bases between them. This CDR3 region has 20 residues. CDR1 and CDR2 from the germline V gene are MNHEY and SMNVEV (reference sequence). The CDR3 region has the DNA TGTGCCAGCAGTCCCGGGACACTCTTCTGGGATGCCTCTAGCACAGATACGCAGTATTTT. It specifies CASSPGTLFWDASSTDTQYF.

This clonotype was detected ten times or more. This chain links TRBV7-3 with TRBJ2-3, with D uncertain. CDR1 and CDR2 (germline): SGHTA, FQGTGA. V lost 5 bases to trimming and J lost 2 bases, with 14 bases between them. This CDR3 has 15 amino acids. CDR3 protein: CASSQSAGNTDTQYF. Here the CDR3 DNA reads TGTGCCAGCAGCCAAAGTGCAGGAAACACAGATACGCAGTATTTT.

There are many counts of this clonotype. This chain joins TRBV27 and TRBJ1-2; tentative D call: TRBD1 (5 bases). This CDR3 has 16 residues. Germline V gene data show CDR1 as MNHEY and CDR2 as SMNVEV (reference sequence). The germline V and J ends were trimmed by 4 bases and 0 bases, with 15 bases remaining between them. This CDR3 reads CASSSRRQIANYGYTF. In DNA form, the CDR3 reads TGTGCCAGCAGTTCCAGACGACAGATAGCTAACTATGGCTACACCTTC.

The V and J genes are TRBV18 and TRBJ2-7; possibly TRBD1 for D (6 bases). V lost 2 bases, J lost 0 bases, and 17 bases lay in between. Per the germline V gene, CDR1 is KGHSH and CDR2 is LQKENI. This CDR3 has 17 amino acids. The CDR3 loop reads CASSPSTGTLSSYEQYF. CDR3 coding DNA: TGTGCCAGCTCACCATCAACGGGGACACTAAGCTCCTACGAGCAGTACTTC.

This clonotype was seen many times. The V call is TRBV2, the J call TRBJ2-7, with 13 nucleotides matching TRBD2. This CDR3 has 16 residues. Losses at the gene ends were 6 bases for V and 0 bases for J; bases not matched to a gene: 5. Germline V CDR1 and CDR2: SNHLY, FYNNEI. CDR3 amino acids: CASRGGTSGVSYEQYF. The CDR3 DNA is TGTGCCAGCAGAGGTGGGACTAGCGGGGTCTCCTACGAGCAGTACTTC.

This clonotype was detected ten times or more. The chain uses TRBV20-1 and TRBJ2-7; TRBD1 agrees at 10 bases. Germline lookup yields CDR1 DFQATT and CDR2 SNEGSKA (reference sequence). The CDR3 totals 13 residues. The J segment lost 3 bases and the V segment lost 6 bases, leaving 5 bases of the junction unmatched. The CDR3 coding sequence is TGCAGTGCACTCCGGACAGGGGGCTACGAGCAGTACTTC. Residues: CSALRTGGYEQYF.